The rows below give T cell receptor beta chains drawn from one sample of a study of molecular identifiers for immune sequencing clone quantification. TCRdb recomputed calls from the PCR reads with MiXCR, one row per CDR3 protein. The sample yields approximately 680,000 distinct CDR3 sequences, about 25% seen once. The sequenced material came from naive CD8+ T cells from blood, with Jurkat cell RNA spiked in. The receptor source for this set is a human donor in good health. Some libraries in this study had Jurkat cell RNA spiked in. Both conserved end residues are part of each CDR3. The D gene is left open where the match is weak. A clone size is listed for some rows: how often the clone was seen (once, few, many), or a class if it is expanded.

V	size	J	D	DNA	CDR3
TRBV20-1	few	TRBJ1-3	TRBD1	TGCAGTGCTAGGGATTCACAGGGGGAAGGAAACACCATATATTTT	CSARDSQGEGNTIYF
TRBV20-1	few	TRBJ2-7	-	TGCAGTGCTAGAGATTCTTGGGGGGAGAGCGCCTTTTACGAGCAGTACTTC	CSARDSWGESAFYEQYF
TRBV5-4	few	TRBJ2-7	-	TGTGCCAGCAGCTTGGAGGTGTCAGGGTCCTACGAGCAGTACTTC	CASSLEVSGSYEQYF
TRBV15	few	TRBJ2-3	-	TGTGCCACCAGCAGTCCGGGCGAAACTAGCACAGATACGCAGTATTTT	CATSSPGETSTDTQYF
TRBV6-5	few	TRBJ2-1	TRBD1	TGTGCCAGCAGTTACGGACAGGGTACGAATGAGCAGTTCTTC	CASSYGQGTNEQFF
TRBV4-3	many	TRBJ1-3	-	TGCGCCAGCAGCCAAGATTGGTACAGCTCTGGAAACACCATATATTTT	CASSQDWYSSGNTIYF
TRBV6-1	few	TRBJ2-4	TRBD2	TGTGCCAGCAGGGGGGGGTCCCTTTCAAACATTCAGTACTTC	CASRGGSLSNIQYF
TRBV7-9	-	TRBJ2-7	-	TGTGCCAGCAGCTTAGGCAGTTCGAGCTCCTACGAGCAGTACTTC	CASSLGSSSSYEQYF
TRBV20-1	many	TRBJ2-3	-	TGCAGTGCTAGAGAGCCTCTGGGCCAGGTTAGGTCAGATACGCAGTATTTT	CSAREPLGQVRSDTQYF
TRBV27	few	TRBJ1-1	-	TGTGCCAGCAGTCAGATGGGGGGGTTCACTGAAGCTTTCTTT	CASSQMGGFTEAFF
TRBV9	few	TRBJ2-3	TRBD1	TGTGCCAGCAGCGCCCGACAGGGGGCAAGGGATACGCAGTATTTT	CASSARQGARDTQYF
TRBV3-1	-	TRBJ2-7	-	TGTGCCAGCAGCCAGGACCAGACTAGCTCCTACGAGCAGTACTTC	CASSQDQTSSYEQYF
TRBV7-2	many	TRBJ2-1	TRBD2	TGTGCCAGCAGCTTAGCTCCGGGACTAGCATCTCATGAGCAGTTCTTC	CASSLAPGLASHEQFF
TRBV20-1	-	TRBJ1-1	-	TGCAGTGCTAGAGGTTCCAGGGTTACCACTGAAGCTTTCTTT	CSARGSRVTTEAFF
TRBV12-3/TRBV12-4	many	TRBJ1-5	-	TGTGCCAGCAGACCCACAGGGATGGGCAATCAGCCCCAGCATTTT	CASRPTGMGNQPQHF
TRBV6-5	-	TRBJ2-2	TRBD2	TGTGCCAGCAGTTCCGACGGACTAGCGGGACTTAACACCGGGGAGCTGTTTTTT	CASSSDGLAGLNTGELFF
TRBV29-1	-	TRBJ2-7	-	TGCGGCGTTCAGGGACCCCTCTCCTACGAGCAGTACTTC	CGVQGPLSYEQYF
TRBV20-1	-	TRBJ2-7	TRBD2	TGCAGTGTCCCCCACTCGACTAGCACCTCCGAGCAGTACTTC	CSVPHSTSTSEQYF
TRBV11-2	-	TRBJ2-1	TRBD2	TGTGCCACCTTACCACTAGCGGGAGGGGAAGAGCAGTTCTTC	CATLPLAGGEEQFF
TRBV6-2/TRBV6-3	few	TRBJ1-1	-	TGTGCCAGCAGTTACTTGGGCGAAGGGGCGTCGGATGCTTTCTTT	CASSYLGEGASDAFF
TRBV27	many	TRBJ2-3	-	TGTGCCAGCAGTCCCAACGGACATCCGGCATCAGATACGCAGTATTTT	CASSPNGHPASDTQYF
TRBV7-9	once	TRBJ2-1	TRBD2	TGTGCCAGCAGCCAGGGCGGGAGGGCCGGATACAATGAGCAGTTCTTC	CASSQGGRAGYNEQFF
TRBV12-3/TRBV12-4	once	TRBJ1-5	-	TGTGCCAGCAGTTTCGGCTGGGGTGGTCAGCCCCAGCATTTT	CASSFGWGGQPQHF
TRBV12-3/TRBV12-4	many	TRBJ2-7	TRBD1	TGTGCCAGCAGCCCGACGGAACAGGGGATCGAGCAGTACTTC	CASSPTEQGIEQYF
TRBV28	-	TRBJ2-7	-	TGTGCCAGCAGTTTTAAGCTTGAGCAGTACTTC	CASSFKLEQYF
TRBV28	many	TRBJ2-2	TRBD1	TGTGCCAGCTCGGACAGGGTGAACACCGGGGAGCTGTTTTTT	CASSDRVNTGELFF
TRBV28	many	TRBJ2-5	-	TGTGCCAGCAATTACTATCCCCAAGAGACCCAGTACTTC	CASNYYPQETQYF
TRBV6-5	-	TRBJ2-1	TRBD2	TGTGCCAGCAGTTTAGGGACTAGCCCCGATGAGCAGTTCTTC	CASSLGTSPDEQFF
TRBV28	few	TRBJ2-7	TRBD1	TGTGCCAGCAGTTTTAGACAGGGAGTCGAGCAGTACTTC	CASSFRQGVEQYF
TRBV4-1	few	TRBJ2-1	-	TGCGCCAGCAGCCAAGATTCTTGGACTACCCAGAGTGAGCAGTTCTTC	CASSQDSWTTQSEQFF
TRBV19	-	TRBJ2-4	-	TGTGCCAGTAGTACCCCCCGGGCAGATCTGGGAGCCAAAAACATTCAGTACTTC	CASSTPRADLGAKNIQYF
TRBV12-3/TRBV12-4	many	TRBJ1-2	-	TGTGCCAGCAGTTCCTTACCGGGACATTCCTCTGGCTACACCTTC	CASSSLPGHSSGYTF
TRBV4-3	-	TRBJ2-7	TRBD1	TGCGCCAGCAGCCAAGATTTGGTGAGGACAGGGAGCTCCTACGAGCAGTACTTC	CASSQDLVRTGSSYEQYF
TRBV4-3	-	TRBJ2-4	TRBD2	TGCGCCAGCAGCCAAGCGGCTAGCGGGAGAGAGATTCAGTACTTC	CASSQAASGREIQYF
TRBV27	many	TRBJ1-4	-	TGTGCCAGCAGTTTGTTGGGTGCCCAAGAAAAACTGTTTTTT	CASSLLGAQEKLFF
TRBV20-1	-	TRBJ2-5	TRBD2	TGCAGTGTTTGTGGGCTAGCGGGGGACTGGGGTAGGCAAGAGACCCAGTACTTC	CSVCGLAGDWGRQETQYF
TRBV5-1	many	TRBJ2-7	-	TGCGCCAGCAGCTACCCGACTGGATCGACTGGAGCCCCTTCCTACGAGCAGTACTTC	CASSYPTGSTGAPSYEQYF
TRBV4-1	many	TRBJ2-5	-	TGCGCCAGCAGCCCTGACAGGACTGGGCAAGAGACCCAGTACTTC	CASSPDRTGQETQYF
TRBV30	-	TRBJ2-3	-	TGTGCCTGGAGTGTTACCGTAGATACGCAGTATTTT	CAWSVTVDTQYF
TRBV6-1	few	TRBJ2-7	-	TGTGCCAGCAGTGAAGTCGACGGCGAGCAGTACTTC	CASSEVDGEQYF
TRBV4-1	few	TRBJ1-4	-	TGCGCCAGCAGCCAACCAACATGGGAAAAACTGTTTTTT	CASSQPTWEKLFF
TRBV6-5	many	TRBJ2-3	-	TGTGCCAGCAGTTACTCGGAGGATTTGCAGCCACCGTCAGATACGCAGTATTTT	CASSYSEDLQPPSDTQYF
TRBV18	-	TRBJ2-7	TRBD1	TGTGCCAGCTTACCCGACAGGGGGTCCGAGCAGTACTTC	CASLPDRGSEQYF
TRBV27	-	TRBJ2-1	TRBD1	TGTGCCGGCAGTTTATATGCAGGGGGCGGCGATGAGCAGTTCTTC	CAGSLYAGGGDEQFF
TRBV12-3/TRBV12-4	many	TRBJ1-6	-	TGTGCCAGCAGTTCCGGGGAGGGTCCGTATTCACCCCTCCACTTT	CASSSGEGPYSPLHF
TRBV7-9	many	TRBJ2-5	-	TGTGCCAGCAGCCCCCGAACGTGGGAAACCCAAGAGACCCAGTACTTC	CASSPRTWETQETQYF
TRBV7-9	few	TRBJ2-7	-	TGTGCCAGCAGCTCATTCGATCGGGATAGCTACGAGCAGTACTTC	CASSSFDRDSYEQYF
TRBV4-1	few	TRBJ1-1	-	TGCGCCAGCAGCCAAGGGTTCACGCACACTGAAGCTTTCTTT	CASSQGFTHTEAFF
TRBV30	-	TRBJ2-2	-	TGTGCCTGGAGGCCCCTGGGGGCCGGGGAGCTGTTTTTT	CAWRPLGAGELFF
TRBV29-1	-	TRBJ2-1	-	TGCAGCGTTGAAATTGCCACCAATGAGCAGTTCTTC	CSVEIATNEQFF
TRBV9	-	TRBJ2-1	TRBD2	TGTGCCAGCAGCGTAGAGGGACTAGCGGGGCCTACAGAGCAGTTCTTC	CASSVEGLAGPTEQFF
TRBV27	-	TRBJ1-2	-	TGTGCCAGCAGTTTGCAGGCCCCCTTTCGTGGCTACACCTTC	CASSLQAPFRGYTF
TRBV11-2	-	TRBJ2-7	-	TGTGCCAGCAGCTTGGGGACTGGGACAGCCTACGAGCAGTACTTC	CASSLGTGTAYEQYF
TRBV6-1	few	TRBJ1-1	TRBD1	TGTGCCAGCAGTGAAATGACAGGGGCCGTCATGAACACTGAAGCTTTCTTT	CASSEMTGAVMNTEAFF
TRBV2	few	TRBJ2-1	TRBD2	TGTGCCAGAAGAGGACTAGCGGGGTACAATGAGCAGTTCTTC	CARRGLAGYNEQFF
TRBV20-1	-	TRBJ2-2	TRBD2	TGCAGTGCTCTAAGCGGGGGGGGCACCGGGGAGCTGTTTTTT	CSALSGGGTGELFF